The clone carrying this T cell receptor beta chain has ten or more counts. As yet, its antigen is unknown. As processed by the authors: Built for papillary thyroid cancer, a distant-metastasis classifier drew on CDR3 differences across clinicopathological groups. With MiXCR, TCRdb called clones anew from the PCR reads. Here the V and J calls rest on TCRdb's processing, not on the authors' analysis. The table has just over 70,000 clones, less than 20% seen once. The sample comes from a study of metastatic and nonmetastatic thyroid tumors. In the study overall: The study looked at repertoires side by side in blood and in tumor or nodule tissue from malignant and benign thyroid patients.

None of the patients had undergone any treatment ahead of thyroid surgery. V shed 6 bases, J shed 0 bases, and the junction held 3 bases outside the gene matches. The length of the CDR3 is 14 residues. CDR1 MGHDK and CDR2 SYGVNS come from the germline V gene. Study results and caveats: Benign nodules were reported to have significantly lower TCR beta diversity than malignant thyroid tumors, in blood and tumor.

The TCR originated in a female donor with papillary thyroid cancer or a benign thyroid nodule (not recorded which). Some clones in this sample may be carry-over from other donors' samples. Sequencing used blood. This chain links TRBV25-1 with TRBJ1-1; 8 bases align to TRBD1. Here the CDR3 DNA reads TGTGCCAGCAGCCCAGGGGGCGTGAACACTGAAGCTTTCTTT. Translating gives CASSPGGVNTEAFF.